Each of the 18 T cell receptor beta chains below was sequenced from the same sample in a study of CD8 T cells in Susac syndrome. Reverse transcription of roughly 0.45 to 1 ug RNA was performed with random hexamers. In TCRdb, the immunoSEQ multiplex PCR reads were re-called with MiXCR into one record per CDR3 protein. The sample records about 430,000 distinct CDR3 sequences, 85% to 90% being singletons. The sequenced sample was CD8+ T cells from PBMCs. These receptors were collected from a human donor with multiple sclerosis.

The V call is TRBV7-2, the J call TRBJ2-1; D possibly corresponds to TRBD2 (5 bases). CDR1 SGHTA and CDR2 FQGNSA come from the germline V gene. The CDR3 runs to 11 residues. The V end lost 8 bases, the J end lost 10 bases, and 12 bases lay between the germline ends. The CDR3 here is CASPGSSEQFF. The DNA for the CDR3 is TGTGCCAGCCCGGGGTCGAGCGAGCAGTTCTTC.

V usage is TRBV10-3 and J usage is TRBJ2-1; a possible D gene is TRBD1 (6 bases). Germline CDR1 ENHRY, CDR2 SYGVKD. The CDR3 is 13 residues long. V lost 2 bases, J lost 9 bases, and 11 bases lay in between. The CDR3 DNA is TGTGCCATCAGTGAGGCCACAGGGTCTGAGCAGTTCTTC. It yields the protein CAISEATGSEQFF.

This clonotype was seen a few times. The chain is built from TRBV4-1 and TRBJ2-7, with a tentative D call TRBD1 (6 bases). V shed 0 bases and J shed 2 bases, with 11 bases lying between them. Germline loops: CDR1 MGHRA, CDR2 YSYEKL. The CDR3 is 15 residues long. DNA for the CDR3: TGCGCCAGCAGCCAAGATCAAGGGGGTCCCTACGAGCAGTACTTC. It yields the protein CASSQDQGGPYEQYF.

The V call is TRBV4-1, the J call TRBJ2-7, with D perhaps assigned TRBD1 or TRBD2 (6 bases each). The CDR3 contains 15 residues. Germline assignment: CDR1 MGHRA and CDR2 YSYEKL. V lost 0 bases to trimming and J lost 4 bases, with 13 bases between them. CDR3 nucleotides: TGCGCCAGCAGCCAAGATGCTACAGGGACTTACGAGCAGTACTTC. Protein product: CASSQDATGTYEQYF.

V is TRBV24-1 and J is TRBJ2-1, with 7 bases that match TRBD1. CDR1 and CDR2 from the germline V gene are KGHDR and SFDVKD. This CDR3 region has 15 residues. Trimming at V came to 5 bases and at J to 8 bases, leaving 11 bases not matched to a gene. CDR3: CATSVNDDREYEQFF. The CDR3 region has the DNA TGTGCCACCAGTGTCAACGATGACAGGGAGTATGAGCAGTTCTTC.

V and J are TRBV5-5 and TRBJ2-3, with 13 positions matching TRBD2. J was trimmed by 6 bases and V by 3 bases; bases with no gene match: 4. Germline lookup yields CDR1 SGHKS and CDR2 YYEKEE (reference sequence). The CDR3 is 15 amino acids. The CDR3 loop is CASSYGTSGADTQYF. The CDR3 nucleotides read TGTGCCAGCAGCTACGGGACTAGCGGGGCTGATACGCAGTATTTT.

This clonotype came up once. This chain joins TRBV27 and TRBJ1-2, with D possibly matching TRBD1 (5 bases). Germline V lookup: CDR1 MNHEY, CDR2 SMNVEV (reference sequence). This CDR3 has 14 residues. The V end lost 1 base, the J end lost 4 bases, and 10 bases lay between the germline ends. CDR3 region: CASSLFGGFYGYTF. The CDR3 DNA reads as TGTGCCAGCAGTTTATTCGGGGGATTCTATGGCTACACCTTC.

This chain connects TRBV27 to TRBJ1-2, with D tentatively TRBD1 (6 bases). Between the trimmed V and J ends, which lost 8 bases and 8 bases, there was a span of 18 bases. The CDR3 sequence is 13 residues long. Germline V gene lookup returns CDR1 MNHEY and CDR2 SMNVEV (reference sequence). In nucleotides, the CDR3 is TGTGCCAGCTCACGTTCAGGGGCGGAGGGCTACACCTTC. Its translation: CASSRSGAEGYTF.

The V call is TRBV5-1, the J call TRBJ1-1; D gene unclear. Germline V CDR1 and CDR2: SGHRS, YFSETQ. V lost 1 base and J 4 bases, leaving 17 bases between the germline ends. The CDR3 runs to 16 residues. CDR3 nucleotides: TGCGCCAGCAGCTTGTTTTTTTCAGCAGGCCTCACTGAAGCTTTCTTT. Translation: CASSLFFSAGLTEAFF.

The sample holds one count of this clonotype. The gene calls are TRBV11-2 and TRBJ2-1, with D tentatively TRBD2 (5 bases). CDR1 and CDR2 (germline): SGHAT, FQNNGV. CDR3 length equals 15 residues. The V and J ends lost 5 bases and 5 bases respectively, with 16 bases between them. Here the CDR3 reads CASSTPGFANNEQFF. The CDR3 coding sequence is TGTGCCAGCAGCACCCCGGGATTTGCCAACAATGAGCAGTTCTTC. Based on the CDR3 plus reference TRBV11-2 and TRBJ2-1, the full variable domain is EAGVAQSPRYKIIEKRQSVAFWCNPISGHATLYWYQQILGQGPKLLIQFQNNGVVDDSQLPKDRFSAERLKGVDSTLKIQPAKLEDSAVYLCASSTPGFANNEQFFGPGTRLTVL.

The gene calls are TRBV3-1 and TRBJ1-1, with D uncertain. V was shortened by 2 bases and J by 8 bases, with 12 bases between the two germline ends. This CDR3 is 13 amino acids long. The germline V gene has CDR1 LGHDT and CDR2 YNNKEL (reference sequence). The CDR3 sequence is CASSQTQVREAFF. CDR3 sequence (DNA): TGTGCCAGCAGCCAAACGCAGGTCCGCGAAGCTTTCTTT.

V is TRBV19 and J is TRBJ1-1; D not resolved. There are 12 residues in the CDR3. The germline V gene encodes CDR1 LNHDA and CDR2 SQIVND (reference sequence). Trimming removed 5 bases at V and 5 bases at J, with 9 bases between. The CDR3 DNA follows: TGTGCCAGTAGTGAGTACTGGACTGAAGCTTTCTTT. Translation gives CASSEYWTEAFF.

V usage is TRBV19 and J usage is TRBJ2-7; D may be TRBD1 (6 bases). V was shortened by 2 bases and J by 2 bases, with 13 bases between the two germline ends. Germline V gene sequence: CDR1 LNHDA, CDR2 SQIVND (reference sequence). The CDR3 is made up of 15 amino acids. CDR3 sequence: CASSILAGDTYEQYF. The CDR3 region has the DNA TGTGCCAGTAGTATATTAGCAGGGGACACCTACGAGCAGTACTTC.

The rearrangement joins TRBV30 to TRBJ2-7; D remains ambiguous. Germline V gives CDR1 GTSNPN, CDR2 SVGIG (reference sequence). The V end lost 4 bases, the J end lost 2 bases, and 12 bases lay between the germline ends. This CDR3 region has 13 residues. Here the CDR3 DNA reads TGTGCCTGGAATCCTGGGAATCCCTACGAGCAGTACTTC. This codes for CAWNPGNPYEQYF.

This clonotype appeared a few times. The chain uses TRBV29-1 and TRBJ2-1, with 7 bases identical to TRBD2. CDR1 is SQVTM, CDR2 ANQGSEA, per germline. The V segment lost 4 bases and the J segment 4 bases; nucleotides outside the gene matches: 4. The CDR3 length is 13 residues. The CDR3 here is CSVGLAEYNEQFF. In DNA, the CDR3 is TGCAGCGTTGGGCTAGCGGAGTACAATGAGCAGTTCTTC.

The CDR3 sequence is CASSRQGRTGELFF. The CDR3 coding sequence is TGTGCCAGCAGCAGACAGGGAAGGACCGGGGAGCTGTTTTTT. The V and J genes are TRBV13 and TRBJ2-2, with 7 bases aligning to TRBD1. Unmatched junction bases numbered 5, after V lost 5 bases and J lost 5 bases. Germline V lookup: CDR1 PRHDT, CDR2 FYEKMQ (reference sequence). CDR3 length equals 14 residues.

The chain carries TRBV19 and TRBJ2-1; D is perhaps TRBD1 (7 bases). The V and J ends lost 8 bases and 7 bases respectively, with 33 bases between them. Germline-derived CDR1 and CDR2 are LNHDA and SQIVND (reference sequence). This CDR3 is built from 19 residues. The CDR3 spells CASQSPGQSRGGTWNEQFF. CDR3 DNA sequence: TGTGCCAGTCAAAGCCCGGGACAGAGCCGGGGCGGGACCTGGAATGAGCAGTTCTTC. The entire variable domain, with the rest obtained from reference TRBV19 and TRBJ2-1, is as follows: DGGITQSPKYLFRKEGQNVTLSCEQNLNHDAMYWYRQDPGQGLRLIYYSQIVNDFQKGDIAEGYSVSREKKESFPLTVTSAQKNPTAFYLCASQSPGQSRGGTWNEQFFGPGTRLTVL.

The rearrangement joins TRBV11-1 to TRBJ2-1; 13 nucleotides match TRBD2. This CDR3 spans 15 amino acids. Germline V gives CDR1 SGHAT, CDR2 FQDESV (reference sequence). The ends lost 7 bases at V and 6 bases at J; junction bases unmatched: 6. CDR3 loop: CASIRGLAGANEQFF. As DNA, the CDR3 is TGTGCCAGCATCAGAGGACTAGCGGGAGCCAATGAGCAGTTCTTC.